This T cell receptor beta chain is drawn from a study of T cell changes during pregnancy in multiple sclerosis. Some clones are missing from TCRdb's copy, which holds only in-frame ones; the method was immunoSEQ multiplex PCR. There are tens of thousands of clones in the sample; more than 85% occur only once, and roughly 8.4% lies in the top ten. This CDR3 contains 13 residues. Germline CDR1 is MNHEY and CDR2 is SMNVEV (reference sequence). V was clipped by 3 bases and J by 2 bases, with 8 bases between them. V and J are TRBV27 and TRBJ2-7; D remains ambiguous. The sample in question was CD8+ T cells from peripheral blood mononuclear cells, obtained after pregnancy. The TCR comes from a female donor with multiple sclerosis, enrolled in a pregnancy study. CDR3 in DNA: TGTGCCAGCAGTTTGGGCATGGCCTACGAGCAGTACTTC. Residues: CASSLGMAYEQYF.